These T cell receptor beta chains were read from a single sample in a study of cytotoxic CD8 clonotypes in ibrutinib-treated CLL. Clones were read by immunoSEQ multiplex PCR, and TCRdb kept only the in-frame ones, dropping some. This sample has some 46,000 clones, with 55% to 80% found just once. The sequences come from PBMCs, collected after 12 months of ibrutinib treatment. These receptors were taken from a human donor with chronic lymphocytic leukemia. CDR3s include the opening cysteine and the closing phenylalanine or tryptophan. The order of the fields is D gene, clone size, J gene, V gene, CDR3 DNA, CDR3 protein. The D gene is left open where the match is weak. Some rows mark clone size as missing; the rest say once, few, many or name a class of expanded clone.

D: TRBD1
size: NA
J: TRBJ2-2
V: TRBV28
DNA: TGTGCCAGCAGTTCCTTCCCGGGACAGGGAAACACCGGGGAGCTGTTTTTT
CDR3: CASSSFPGQGNTGELFF

D: TRBD2
size: NA
J: TRBJ2-7
V: TRBV4-1
DNA: TGCGCCAGCAGCCAAATAGCGGGGGGTTCCTACGAGCAGTACTTC
CDR3: CASSQIAGGSYEQYF

D: NA
size: NA
J: TRBJ1-2
V: TRBV27
DNA: TGTGCCAGCAGAATATTCAGCTCGGGGGACCCCCTGGGCGGCTACACCTTC
CDR3: CASRIFSSGDPLGGYTF

D: NA
size: NA
J: TRBJ1-2
V: TRBV6-5
DNA: TGTGCCAGCACGGCAGCGTCGATTTATGGCTACACCTTC
CDR3: CASTAASIYGYTF

D: NA
size: NA
J: TRBJ2-1
V: TRBV10-2
DNA: TGCGCCAGCAGTGATGAGAGGAGCACCCTCTACAATGAGCAGTTCTTC
CDR3: CASSDERSTLYNEQFF

D: TRBD1
size: once
J: TRBJ2-7
V: TRBV4-1
DNA: TGCGCCAGCAGCCAAACAGGGGGCGCGGGCTACGAGCAGTACTTC
CDR3: CASSQTGGAGYEQYF

D: TRBD2
size: NA
J: TRBJ2-5
V: TRBV5-1
DNA: TGCGCCAGCGGGACTAGCGGGGGTATCGGGACCCAAGAGACCCAGTACTTC
CDR3: CASGTSGGIGTQETQYF

D: NA
size: few
J: TRBJ1-5
V: TRBV10-3
DNA: TGTGCCATCAGTGGGACTGAGAGCAATCAGCCCCAGCATTTT
CDR3: CAISGTESNQPQHF

D: TRBD1
size: NA
J: TRBJ1-6
V: TRBV13
DNA: TGTGCCAGCAGCTTCGGACAGGGGAATTCACCCCTCCACTTT
CDR3: CASSFGQGNSPLHF

D: NA
size: NA
J: TRBJ1-1
V: TRBV5-1
DNA: TGCGCCAGCAGCTTGGCCAACGGCAGGGGGAACACTGAAGCTTTCTTT
CDR3: CASSLANGRGNTEAFF

D: TRBD1
size: NA
J: TRBJ2-3
V: TRBV7-3
DNA: TGTGCCAGCAGCTCTGGACAGGGTACGCAGTATTTT
CDR3: CASSSGQGTQYF

D: NA
size: NA
J: TRBJ2-7
V: TRBV6-6
DNA: TGTGCCAGCAGTTGGGGGGCACAGGGGTCCTACGAGCAGTACTTC
CDR3: CASSWGAQGSYEQYF

D: NA
size: NA
J: TRBJ2-7
V: TRBV6-5
DNA: TGTGCCAGCAGTTACCTGGGCAGGGTGAACGAGCAGTACTTC
CDR3: CASSYLGRVNEQYF

D: NA
size: NA
J: TRBJ2-5
V: TRBV7-7
DNA: TGTGCTAGCAGCTTAGCGCCCAGGGCGGAGACCCAGTACTTC
CDR3: CASSLAPRAETQYF

D: TRBD2
size: NA
J: TRBJ2-5
V: TRBV9
DNA: TGTGCCAGCAGCGGCCCGCGGGCGGGGGGTCAAGAGACCCAGTACTTC
CDR3: CASSGPRAGGQETQYF

D: TRBD2
size: NA
J: TRBJ2-1
V: TRBV5-1
DNA: TGCGCCAGCAGCTACGGGGGGGCTGACAATGAGCAGTTCTTC
CDR3: CASSYGGADNEQFF

D: NA
size: NA
J: TRBJ2-5
V: TRBV7-9
DNA: TGTGCCAGCAGCAAGGACTACTTCCAAGAGACCCAGTACTTC
CDR3: CASSKDYFQETQYF

D: NA
size: once
J: TRBJ2-3
V: TRBV4-1
DNA: TGCGCCAGCAGCCAAACGAAGGGCTCAGACGCTTCGCAGTATTTT
CDR3: CASSQTKGSDASQYF

D: TRBD1
size: NA
J: TRBJ1-2
V: TRBV7-8
DNA: TGTGCCAGCAGCTCTGCTCGGGACAGGAACTATGGCTACACCTTC
CDR3: CASSSARDRNYGYTF

D: NA
size: NA
J: TRBJ1-1
V: TRBV7-9
DNA: TGTGCCAGCAGCCAACCCGGACAGAGGAACACTGAAGCTTTCTTT
CDR3: CASSQPGQRNTEAFF

D: TRBD1
size: few
J: TRBJ1-5
V: TRBV7-8
DNA: TGTGCCAGCAGCCGGGGGACAGGGGTTGGTCAGCCCCAGCATTTT
CDR3: CASSRGTGVGQPQHF

D: TRBD1
size: NA
J: TRBJ1-1
V: TRBV30
DNA: TGTGCCTGGAGTGGTCAGGGGGCCGGGACTGAAGCTTTCTTT
CDR3: CAWSGQGAGTEAFF

D: NA
size: NA
J: TRBJ2-1
V: TRBV6-1
DNA: TGTGCCCGAGGGAGTAACGGTGAGCAGTTCTTC
CDR3: CARGSNGEQFF